Described below is a single T cell receptor beta chain sequence and its context. This record belongs to a study of control samples from healthy donors and cancer patients. Using immunoSEQ multiplex PCR, the repertoire was profiled, and TCRdb retains in-frame clones only, with some absent. The sample records some 90,000 clones, about 85% being singletons. The germline V and J ends were trimmed by 5 bases and 0 bases, with 17 bases remaining between them. Germline lookup yields CDR1 MNHEY and CDR2 SMNVEV (reference sequence). The CDR3 spans 18 residues. This clonotype originated in a woman aged 45 to 65 in good health. Sequencing was performed on blood. The chain is built from TRBV27 and TRBJ1-6; tentative D call: TRBD1 (6 bases). The CDR3 here is CASSPLLTGSSYNSPLHF. The CDR3 DNA reads TGTGCCAGCAGTCCACTACTGACAGGTAGCTCCTATAATTCACCCCTCCACTTT.